This T cell receptor (beta chain) came from a study of CD8+CD57+ T cells in acquired aplastic anemia. In the study overall: CD4+ reads averaged about 11 million in healthy donors. Overall study findings and caveats: With respect to CD8+ Simpson's diversity, patients and controls did not differ significantly. The same twenty-nine CD8+ CDR3 sequences occurred in patients and in controls.

This clonotype was counted a few times. Its cognate antigen is unknown. Germline V gene lookup returns CDR1 MDHEN and CDR2 SYDVKM. This CDR3 has 15 residues. The J segment lost 5 bases and the V segment lost 6 bases, leaving 13 bases of the junction unmatched. The use of genomic DNA as template underpinned the TCR beta VDJ and CDR3 profiling. TCRdb analysed the reads with MiXCR anew, one entry per CDR3 protein. The sample carries about 190,000 distinct CDR3 sequences, 54% recorded once. Sequenced material: sorted CD4+, CD8+, or CD8+CD57+ T cells (not recorded which) from PBMCs. The clonotype originates from a human donor in good health, serving as a control. The chain has TRBV28 and TRBJ2-7; 7 positions agree with TRBD2. The CDR3 loop reads CASRPSGGGKNEQYF. The CDR3 nucleotides read TGTGCCAGCAGACCGAGTGGGGGGGGTAAAAACGAGCAGTACTTC. The full variable domain, rest sourced from reference TRBV28 and TRBJ2-7, is DVKVTQSSRYLVKRTGEKVFLECVQDMDHENMFWYRQDPGLGLRLIYFSYDVKMKEKGDIPEGYSVSREKKERFSLILESASTNQTSMYLCASRPSGGGKNEQYFGPGTRLTVT.